The 10 T cell receptor beta chains below all came from one sample that was sequenced in a study of T cells in Graves' hyperthyroidism and ophthalmopathy. Amplification targeted TCR beta CDR3 regions from RNA transcripts. RT-PCR in the first round (using the HTBI primer set) targeted the TCR CDR3. TCRdb reanalysed the multiplex PCR reads using MiXCR and keeps one entry per CDR3 protein. The table records some 600,000 distinct CDR3 sequences, around 14% of them present only once. Sequencing was done on a sample of blood. These receptors originate from a woman aged 30 to 39 with Graves' hyperthyroidism that later progressed to Graves' ophthalmopathy.

To note about this clonotype: A much larger clone differs from this one at a single base, so this may be a read error. The chain recombines TRBV6-1 with TRBJ1-1; a weak D match, TRBD1 (6 bases). This CDR3 has 14 residues. CDR1 and CDR2 from the germline V gene are MNHNS and SASEGT. Trimming left V 6 bases short and J 6 bases short, with 17 bases between. The CDR3 coding sequence is TGTGCCAGCAGGGATGGACAGCCAAGGGCTGAAGCTTTCTTT. Amino acids: CASRDGQPRAEAFF.

This clonotype has more than one count but fewer than ten. The chain combines TRBV20-1 with TRBJ1-2; 12 nucleotides agree with TRBD1. Germline V gene lookup returns CDR1 DFQATT and CDR2 SNEGSKA (reference sequence). CDR3 length: 14 residues. V gave up 6 bases and J gave up 8 bases; unmatched junction bases: 10. CDR3 region: CSAPPGTGGPGYTF. DNA of the CDR3: TGCAGTGCCCCACCCGGGACAGGGGGCCCCGGCTACACCTTC.

This clonotype appeared a few times. This may arise from a read error, as a much more abundant clone is one base away. This chain connects TRBV5-1 to TRBJ1-4; D remains ambiguous. CDR1 and CDR2 (germline): SGHRS, YFSETQ. This CDR3 is 15 amino acids long. CDR3 in DNA: TGCGCCAGCAGCCAGTGGATCGCAACTAATGAAAAACTGTCTTTT. It is translated as CASSQWIATNEKLSF. Drawing the rest from reference TRBV5-1 and TRBJ1-4, the complete variable domain is KAGVTQTPRYLIKTRGQQVTLSCSPISGHRSVSWYQQTPGQGLQFLFEYFSETQRNKGNFPGRFSGRQFSNSRSEMNVSTLELGDSALYLCASSQWIATNEKLSFGSGTQLSVL.

The sample holds many counts of this clonotype. J is TRBJ2-7 and V is TRBV7-2; TRBD1 matches at 11 bases. With 6 bases clipped from V and 3 bases from J, the junction kept 7 bases outside the gene matches. CDR3 length: 15 residues. The V gene's germline CDR1 is SGHTA and CDR2 FQGNSA. The CDR3 sequence is CASRRDRGEIYEQYF. CDR3 DNA: TGTGCCAGCAGGCGGGACAGGGGGGAAATCTACGAGCAGTACTTC.

This clonotype was observed a few times. The chain carries TRBV6-2 or TRBV6-3 and TRBJ2-2; unclear D gene. This CDR3 contains 15 residues. Trimming pared 4 bases from V and 0 bases from J, leaving 9 bases between. Germline CDR1 MNHEY, CDR2 SVGEGT. The CDR3 reads CASSSSPSNTGELFF. The CDR3, as DNA: TGTGCCAGCAGTTCATCCCCTTCGAACACCGGGGAGCTGTTTTTT.

The sample holds a few counts of this clonotype. The rearrangement links TRBV7-2 to TRBJ2-2; TRBD2 aligns across 11 bases. The CDR3 length is 17 residues. The germline V gene encodes CDR1 SGHTA and CDR2 FQGNSA. V lost 0 bases and J lost 0; bases outside the gene matches: 0. The CDR3 region is CASSLASGRANTGELFF. The CDR3 region has the DNA TGTGCCAGCAGCTTAGCTAGCGGGAGGGCGAACACCGGGGAGCTGTTTTTT. The full variable domain, its missing parts supplied by reference TRBV7-2 and TRBJ2-2, is GAGVSQSPSNKVTEKGKDVELRCDPISGHTALYWYRQSLGQGLEFLIYFQGNSAPDKSGLPSDRFSAERTGGSVSTLTIQRTQQEDSAVYLCASSLASGRANTGELFFGEGSRLTVL.

Turning to this clonotype: A read error may explain this, as a much larger clone is one base away. The rearrangement uses TRBV18 and TRBJ2-7; 8 bases fit TRBD1. Germline lookup yields CDR1 KGHSH and CDR2 LQKENI. The CDR3 covers 14 residues. The DNA for the CDR3 is TGTGTCAGCTCACCGACAGGGGAGCGGGACGAGCAGTACTTC. Its translation: CVSSPTGERDEQYF.

This clonotype appeared many times. This chain links TRBV28 with TRBJ2-3; a weak D match, TRBD2 (6 bases). Trimming removed 2 bases from V and 6 bases from J, with 15 bases in between. Germline values: CDR1 MDHEN, CDR2 SYDVKM. This CDR3 spans 15 amino acids. CDR3 loop: CASSLDGSEMDTQYF. The CDR3, as DNA: TGTGCCAGCAGTTTAGACGGGAGTGAGATGGATACGCAGTATTTT.

This clonotype was recorded many times. The rearrangement uses TRBV7-9 and TRBJ2-1; D is perhaps TRBD1 or TRBD2 (7 bases each). V was trimmed by 1 base and J by 7 bases, leaving 17 bases between them. This CDR3 is built from 16 residues. The germline gives CDR1 SEHNR, CDR2 FQNEAQ (reference sequence). CDR3 in amino acids: CASSLGGGTSENEQFF. DNA for the CDR3: TGTGCCAGCAGCTTAGGAGGGGGCACTAGCGAGAATGAGCAGTTCTTC.

Notes on this clonotype: A junction boundary mismatches the germline segment, possibly from a read error. The DNA for the CDR3 is TGTGCGAGCAGATTTACCTGGACAGGGGGCTTTGGCTCCACCTTC. Amino acid sequence: CASRFTWTGGFGSTF. V and J are TRBV12-3 or TRBV12-4 and TRBJ1-2; 11 positions agree with TRBD1. This CDR3 spans 15 amino acids.